The source of this T cell receptor beta chain is a study of blood T cell repertoires in COVID-19. On the study more broadly: PBMCs, B-cell-depleted T cells, or T cells provided the cDNA or gDNA that made up the material.

V shed 6 bases and J shed 8 bases, with 16 bases lying between them. CDR3 size: 13 residues. Germline V gene sequence: CDR1 MNHEY, CDR2 SVGEGT. Measured with immunoSEQ multiplex PCR; TCRdb has only the in-frame clones, and not every one. This sample has around 260,000 clones, with about 88% found just once. This clonotype was obtained from a woman in her fifties or sixties with COVID-19, enrolled during active disease. The genes are TRBV6-2 or TRBV6-3 and TRBJ1-2; tentatively, D is TRBD1 (5 bases). The sequencing input was peripheral blood. In DNA form, the CDR3 reads TGTGCCAGCAGCCAGAGTTCCTACAGGGGCTACACCTTC. Its protein is CASSQSSYRGYTF.